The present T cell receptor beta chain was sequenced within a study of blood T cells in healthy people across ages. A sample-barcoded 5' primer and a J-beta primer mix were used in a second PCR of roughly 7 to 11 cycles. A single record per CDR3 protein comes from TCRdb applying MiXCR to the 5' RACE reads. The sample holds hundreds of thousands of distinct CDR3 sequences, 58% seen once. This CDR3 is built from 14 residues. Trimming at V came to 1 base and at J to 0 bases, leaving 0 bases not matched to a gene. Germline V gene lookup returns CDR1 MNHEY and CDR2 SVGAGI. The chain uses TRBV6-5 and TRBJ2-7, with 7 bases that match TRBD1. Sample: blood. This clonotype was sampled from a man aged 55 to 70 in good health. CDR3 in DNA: TGTGCCAGCAGTTACTGGGACAGCTCCTACGAGCAGTACTTC. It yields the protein CASSYWDSSYEQYF.